This passage covers 17 T cell receptor beta chains from one sample sequenced in a study of vaccination and CD4 T cells after COVID-19. Their antigens remain unidentified. Treatment: roughly 10-day PBMC culture with coronavirus spike peptide pools or control peptides (ViraFEST assay). The Oncomine TCR Beta short-read assay was applied to DNA of cultured CD4+ T cells. TCRdb reanalysed the PCR reads using MiXCR and keeps one entry per CDR3 protein. This repertoire shows about 10,000 distinct CDR3 sequences, around 58% found once; its top ten account for 20% to 30%. Material for sequencing was CD4+ T cells from blood, cultured in vitro. The receptors shown here come from a human donor who had recovered from COVID-19.

This clonotype showed up just a few times. The V and J genes are TRBV20-1 and TRBJ1-5, with unresolved D. The length of the CDR3 is 11 residues. Trimming shortened V by 3 bases and J by 6 bases, and 6 bases separated the two germline ends. CDR1 is DFQATT, CDR2 SNEGSKA, per germline (reference sequence). The CDR3: CSASGVQPQHF. The CDR3 DNA is TGCAGTGCTAGTGGCGTTCAGCCCCAGCATTTT.

A few counts support this clonotype. The chain combines TRBV20-1 with TRBJ1-2; D is possibly TRBD1 (5 bases). CDR1 and CDR2 (germline): DFQATT, SNEGSKA (reference sequence). V lost 0 bases and J 7 bases, leaving 12 bases between the germline ends. This CDR3 has 13 amino acids. As DNA, the CDR3 is TGCAGTGCTAGAGATCCCAGGGCAGGTGGCTACACCTTC. Amino acid sequence: CSARDPRAGGYTF.

V is TRBV27 and J is TRBJ1-6; TRBD1 matches at 8 bases. The CDR3 runs 14 residues. The V segment lost 8 bases and the J segment 5 bases; nucleotides outside the gene matches: 5. Germline CDR1 MNHEY, CDR2 SMNVEV (reference sequence). The CDR3 spells CASGQGAHNSPLHF. CDR3 sequence (DNA): TGTGCCAGCGGCCAGGGGGCGCATAATTCACCCCTCCACTTT.

With respect to this clonotype: The CDR3 end shows no conserved phenylalanine or tryptophan, and so a read error is likely. The chain has TRBV2 and TRBJ2-1, with D tentatively TRBD1 or TRBD2 (5 bases each). The CDR3 extends over 10 amino acids. Trimming cost V 8 bases and J 6 bases, with 5 bases left between them. The germline V gene has CDR1 SNHLY and CDR2 FYNNEI. CDR3 sequence: CASGGNEQFS. As DNA, the CDR3 is TGTGCCAGCGGGGGCAATGAGCAGTTCTCC.

The genes are TRBV6-4 and TRBJ2-2; 14 nucleotides align to TRBD2. This CDR3 comprises 15 residues. The germline V gene encodes CDR1 MRHNA and CDR2 SNTAGT. V shed 3 bases, J shed 6 bases, and the junction held 0 bases outside the gene matches. This CDR3 reads CASSEGLAGAGELFF. The CDR3 DNA reads TGTGCCAGCAGTGAGGGACTAGCGGGAGCCGGGGAGCTGTTTTTT.

J is TRBJ2-3 and V is TRBV6-4; D not certain. The CDR3 totals 16 residues. Trimming removed 2 bases at V and 5 bases at J, with 17 bases between. Germline values: CDR1 MRHNA, CDR2 SNTAGT. The CDR3 nucleotides are TGTGCCAGCAGTGACGGGCGGTCAGGTGGGATAGATACGCAGTATTTT. It is translated as CASSDGRSGGIDTQYF.

This clonotype was seen once. The chain employs TRBV6-5 and TRBJ2-4; tentative D call: TRBD2 (5 bases). CDR1 MNHEY and CDR2 SVGAGI come from the germline V gene. CDR3 length: 15 residues. V gave up 0 bases and J gave up 6 bases, with 12 bases separating them. CDR3 nucleotides: TGTGCCAGCAGTTACTCGGCGGGCTCGAGAAACATTCAGTACTTC. Protein: CASSYSAGSRNIQYF.

V and J are TRBV7-8 and TRBJ1-1, with unresolved D. The germline CDR1 and CDR2 sequences are SGHVS and FQNEAQ. V lost 1 base, J lost 0 bases, and 9 bases lay in between. CDR3 length: 15 residues. The CDR3 region is CASSLEGVMNTEAFF. CDR3 DNA sequence: TGTGCCAGCAGCTTAGAAGGAGTCATGAACACTGAAGCTTTCTTT.

Note on this clonotype: Its ends do not fully match the called genes, so a read error is possible. The rearrangement joins TRBV5-4 to TRBJ2-3, with 10 bases fitting TRBD2. Germline V lookup: CDR1 SGHNT, CDR2 YYREEE (reference sequence). The CDR3 spans 16 residues. The CDR3 DNA sequence: TGCGCCAGCAGCGCAAAGACTAGCGGGTTAGCAGATACGCAGTATTTT. This gives the protein CASSAKTSGLADTQYF.

In its sample, this clonotype was seen a few times. The chain couples TRBV20-1 to TRBJ2-3, with TRBD2 matching over 10 bases. CDR1 is DFQATT and CDR2 is SNEGSKA in the germline V gene (reference sequence). This CDR3 is built from 14 residues. After removal of 8 bases from V and 6 bases from J, the junction contained 11 bases not matched to a gene. The CDR3 bases are TGCAGTACGAAAGCGGGGGGGCCGGTCGATACGCAGTATTTT. Protein: CSTKAGGPVDTQYF.

The chain uses TRBV15 and TRBJ2-3; D is undetermined. Germline loops: CDR1 LNHNV, CDR2 YYDKDF (reference sequence). This CDR3 spans 15 amino acids. Deletions cut 1 base from V and 2 bases from J, with 10 bases between. The chain's CDR3 is CATSRGGGLTDTQYF. The DNA of the CDR3 is TGTGCCACCAGCAGAGGTGGCGGCCTCACAGATACGCAGTATTTT.

This clonotype has more than one count but fewer than ten. V and J are TRBV20-1 and TRBJ1-5; D is unresolved. V was trimmed by 0 bases and J by 7 bases, leaving 13 bases between them. From germline, CDR1 is DFQATT and CDR2 SNEGSKA (reference sequence). The CDR3 covers 14 residues. The CDR3 bases are TGCAGTGCTAGAGATCGAGAGGGTTCACAGCCCCAGCATTTT. Translation gives CSARDREGSQPQHF.

J is TRBJ2-3 and V is TRBV6-1; a possible D gene is TRBD2 (6 bases). In germline, CDR1 is MNHNS, CDR2 SASEGT. This CDR3 spans 15 amino acids. Trimming cost V 5 bases and J 6 bases, with 18 bases left between them. The DNA of the CDR3 is TGTGCCAGCAGTCAGAGACTAGTATTTGGGGATACGCAGTATTTT. Translating it yields CASSQRLVFGDTQYF.

V and J are TRBV20-1 and TRBJ2-3; 7 bases are shared with TRBD1. The CDR3 is 16 residues long. Germline V gene lookup returns CDR1 DFQATT and CDR2 SNEGSKA (reference sequence). V lost 5 bases and J lost 6; bases outside the gene matches: 17. CDR3 bases: TGCAGTGCTCCCGCCGGTTTGACAGGGAAAGGCGATACGCAGTATTTT. Its protein product is CSAPAGLTGKGDTQYF.

This chain joins TRBV6-2 or TRBV6-3 and TRBJ2-1; D gene uncertain. With 6 bases removed from V and 7 bases from J, the gap between germline ends came to 19 bases. CDR1 and CDR2 from the germline V gene are MNHEY and SVGEGT. This CDR3 contains 15 residues. CDR3 sequence reads: CASSLVGPTYNEQFF. The CDR3 region has the DNA TGTGCCAGCAGCCTAGTTGGCCCCACATATAATGAGCAGTTCTTC.

The gene calls are TRBV20-1 and TRBJ1-5; the D gene is possibly TRBD1 (5 bases). The germline V gene encodes CDR1 DFQATT and CDR2 SNEGSKA (reference sequence). CDR3 length equals 15 residues. Trimming removed 6 bases from V and 0 bases from J, with 15 bases in between. The CDR3 here is CSALKWGDSNQPQHF. For the CDR3, the DNA is TGCAGTGCCCTTAAGTGGGGGGATAGCAATCAGCCCCAGCATTTT.

The chain employs TRBV7-2 and TRBJ1-1; D is perhaps TRBD1 (5 bases). V was pared by 5 bases and J by 2 bases, with 9 bases between. Germline V CDR1 and CDR2: SGHTA, FQGNSA. The CDR3 totals 13 residues. DNA for the CDR3: TGTGCCAGCAGCCCGGGACCAAACACTGAAGCTTTCTTT. Amino acid sequence: CASSPGPNTEAFF.